These 15 T cell receptor beta chains came from one sample sequenced in a study of T cell responses to AZD1222 COVID-19 vaccine. Produced via immunoSEQ multiplex PCR; TCRdb's table is partial and in-frame only. The table has roughly 150,000 clones, 80% to 95% seen once; the top ten hold roughly 2.3%. Sequenced material: peripheral blood, taken on day 0 of AZD1222 vaccination. The receptors were gathered from an adult in good health.

The CDR3 DNA reads as TGTGCCAGCAGTGACAGGGGGCAAGAGACCCAGTACTTC. Its translation: CASSDRGQETQYF. The chain couples TRBV12-3 or TRBV12-4 to TRBJ2-5, with 9 bases matching TRBD1. V lost 5 bases and J lost 2; bases outside the gene matches: 0. The CDR3 is 13 residues long.

This clone was seen a few times. This rearrangement joins TRBV6-5 to TRBJ1-6, with D perhaps matching TRBD1 (5 bases). Germline CDR1 MNHEY, CDR2 SVGAGI. The V end was cut by 5 bases, the J end by 4 bases, with 9 bases between. The CDR3 covers 14 residues. CDR3 DNA sequence: TGTGCCAGCAGTATACAGGTTTATAATTCACCCCTCCACTTT. It codes for CASSIQVYNSPLHF.

The chain has TRBV19 and TRBJ2-5, with D hard to call. This CDR3 is 13 amino acids long. The V end lost 3 bases, the J end lost 0 bases, and 5 bases lay between the germline ends. CDR1 and CDR2 from the germline V gene are LNHDA and SQIVND (reference sequence). CDR3 in amino acids: CASSIVYQETQYF. The CDR3 DNA is TGTGCCAGTAGTATTGTCTACCAAGAGACCCAGTACTTC.

V gene TRBV6-2 or TRBV6-3 combines with J gene TRBJ1-2; weak D call: TRBD1 (6 bases). Trimming removed 6 bases from V and 6 bases from J, with 20 bases in between. Germline V gene lookup returns CDR1 MNHEY and CDR2 SVGEGT. There are 15 residues in the CDR3. The CDR3 protein is CASSLPLVGGHGYTF. CDR3 bases: TGTGCCAGCAGCTTACCGCTCGTCGGGGGGCATGGCTACACCTTC.

The chain carries TRBV28 and TRBJ1-2; 7 positions agree with TRBD1. Germline trimming cut 3 bases from V and 4 bases from J; bases unmatched to any gene: 11. The length of the CDR3 is 16 residues. Germline V gene data show CDR1 as MDHEN and CDR2 as SYDVKM. CDR3 protein: CASSFSLGQVGYGYTF. CDR3 DNA sequence: TGTGCCAGCAGTTTCTCTCTAGGACAGGTCGGCTATGGCTACACCTTC.

The table lists this clone with a count of one. CDR3 in amino acids: CASSRLTSGGTYEQYF. The CDR3 DNA is TGTGCCAGCAGCCGCTTGACTAGCGGGGGGACCTACGAGCAGTACTTC. The gene calls are TRBV7-9 and TRBJ2-7, with 13 bases aligning to TRBD2. The ends lost 5 bases at V and 2 bases at J; junction bases unmatched: 6. The length of the CDR3 is 16 residues. The germline V gene encodes CDR1 SEHNR and CDR2 FQNEAQ (reference sequence).

The V call is TRBV9, the J call TRBJ2-1, with D perhaps matching TRBD1 (5 bases). Germline V gene data show CDR1 as SGDLS and CDR2 as YYNGEE. Trimming cost V 4 bases and J 1 base, with 15 bases left between them. The CDR3 spans 16 residues. The CDR3 loop reads CASSRQGGPSYNEQFF. The CDR3, as DNA: TGTGCCAGCAGCCGTCAGGGCGGACCATCCTACAATGAGCAGTTCTTC.

Here the CDR3 reads CASSLDGTNQETQYF. CDR3 bases: TGTGCCAGCAGCTTGGACGGAACGAACCAAGAGACCCAGTACTTC. The chain combines TRBV5-8 with TRBJ2-5, with unresolved D. This CDR3 contains 15 residues. Trimming stripped 0 bases from V and 0 bases from J, with 9 bases between. CDR1 and CDR2 (germline): SGHTS, YDEGEE.

The genes are TRBV7-3 and TRBJ2-2, with D tentatively TRBD1 (5 bases). Germline loops: CDR1 SGHTA, CDR2 FQGTGA. Trimming took off 5 bases at V and 3 bases at J, with 13 bases between the two ends. CDR3 size: 15 residues. CDR3 DNA: TGTGCCAGCAGCCCCCCAGGGTGGGACACCGGGGAGCTGTTTTTT. It encodes CASSPPGWDTGELFF.

Concerning this clone itself: The junction departs from the called germline gene at one end, perhaps through a read error. V and J are TRBV6-5 and TRBJ2-7, with D uncertain. Germline V CDR1 and CDR2: MNHEY, SVGAGI. This CDR3 spans 11 amino acids. This CDR3 reads CASSYSNEQYF. The DNA of the CDR3 is TGTGCCAGCAGTTACTCCAACGAGCAGTACTTC.

The chain recombines TRBV19 with TRBJ1-4, with D possibly matching TRBD1 (6 bases). CDR3 length: 15 amino acids. Germline V gives CDR1 LNHDA, CDR2 SQIVND (reference sequence). V was cut by 3 bases and J by 7 bases, with 15 bases left in between. The CDR3 DNA is TGTGCCAGTAGTATTTGGGGGGGCGCGGGTGAAAAACTGTTTTTT. It specifies CASSIWGGAGEKLFF. Full variable domain (missing parts from reference TRBV19 and TRBJ1-4): DGGITQSPKYLFRKEGQNVTLSCEQNLNHDAMYWYRQDPGQGLRLIYYSQIVNDFQKGDIAEGYSVSREKKESFPLTVTSAQKNPTAFYLCASSIWGGAGEKLFFGSGTQLSVL.

V and J are TRBV7-9 and TRBJ2-7; TRBD1 matches at 10 bases. The V gene end was trimmed by 4 bases and the J gene end by 6 bases; junction bases not matched to a gene: 9. The CDR3 sequence is 15 residues long. CDR1 and CDR2 (germline): SEHNR, FQNEAQ (reference sequence). CDR3 nucleotide sequence: TGTGCCAGCAGCTCGAGACAGGGGGCAATTGCCGAGCAGTACTTC. This codes for CASSSRQGAIAEQYF.

The chain uses TRBV10-3 and TRBJ1-2; D is ambiguous. This CDR3 spans 16 amino acids. Trimming cost V 3 bases and J 0 bases, with 14 bases left between them. Germline V gene lookup returns CDR1 ENHRY and CDR2 SYGVKD. CDR3 sequence reads: CAISDRQVIANYGYTF. CDR3 coding DNA: TGTGCCATCAGTGATCGGCAGGTGATAGCTAACTATGGCTACACCTTC.

The rearrangement uses TRBV11-3 and TRBJ2-5, with TRBD2 matching 12 bases. V lost 1 base, J lost 3 bases, and 12 bases stayed unmatched. CDR3 size: 19 residues. Looked up from germline, CDR1 is SGHNT and CDR2 is YENEEA. Here the CDR3 DNA reads TGTGCCAGCAGCTTAGGGTCGCTAGCGGGAGGGCCGCTGAAAGAGACCCAGTACTTC. It yields the protein CASSLGSLAGGPLKETQYF.

The chain carries TRBV4-1 and TRBJ2-1, with D uncertain. Germline values: CDR1 MGHRA, CDR2 YSYEKL. Trimming removed 0 bases at V and 9 bases at J, with 6 bases between. CDR3 length equals 12 residues. The CDR3 bases are TGCGCCAGCAGCCAAGAGTTAGGTGAGCAGTTCTTC. It yields the protein CASSQELGEQFF.